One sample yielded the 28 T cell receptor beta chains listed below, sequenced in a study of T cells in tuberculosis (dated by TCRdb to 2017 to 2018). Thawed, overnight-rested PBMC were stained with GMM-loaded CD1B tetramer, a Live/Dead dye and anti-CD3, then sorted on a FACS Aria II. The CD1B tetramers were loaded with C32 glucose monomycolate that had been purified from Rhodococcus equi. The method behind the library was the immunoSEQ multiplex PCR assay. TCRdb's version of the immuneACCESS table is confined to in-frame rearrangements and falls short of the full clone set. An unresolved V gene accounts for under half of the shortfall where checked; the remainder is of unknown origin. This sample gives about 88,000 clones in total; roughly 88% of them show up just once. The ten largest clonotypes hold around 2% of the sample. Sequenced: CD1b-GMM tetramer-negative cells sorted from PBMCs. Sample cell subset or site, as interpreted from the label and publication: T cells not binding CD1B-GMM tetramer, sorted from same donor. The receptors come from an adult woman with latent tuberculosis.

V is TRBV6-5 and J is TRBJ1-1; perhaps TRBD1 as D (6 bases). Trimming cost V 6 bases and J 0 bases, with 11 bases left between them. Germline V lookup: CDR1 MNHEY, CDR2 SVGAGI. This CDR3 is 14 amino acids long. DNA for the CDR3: TGTGCCAGCAGCCTCAGGACAGTGAACACTGAAGCTTTCTTT. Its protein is CASSLRTVNTEAFF.

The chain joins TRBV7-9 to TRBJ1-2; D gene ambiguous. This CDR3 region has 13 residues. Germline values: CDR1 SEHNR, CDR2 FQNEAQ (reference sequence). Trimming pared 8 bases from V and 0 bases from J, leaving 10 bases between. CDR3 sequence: CASDWGANYGYTF. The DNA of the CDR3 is TGTGCCAGCGACTGGGGAGCTAACTATGGCTACACCTTC.

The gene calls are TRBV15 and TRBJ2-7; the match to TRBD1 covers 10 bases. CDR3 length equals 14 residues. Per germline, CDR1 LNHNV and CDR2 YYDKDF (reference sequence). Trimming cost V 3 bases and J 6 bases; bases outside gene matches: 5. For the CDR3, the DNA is TGTGCCACCAGCAGGCTAGGACAGGGGGTCGAGCAGTACGTC. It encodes CATSRLGQGVEQYV.

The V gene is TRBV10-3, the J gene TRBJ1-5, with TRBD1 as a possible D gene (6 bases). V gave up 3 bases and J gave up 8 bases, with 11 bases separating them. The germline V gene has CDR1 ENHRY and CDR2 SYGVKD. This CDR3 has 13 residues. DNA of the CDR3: TGTGCCATCAGTGACAGGGGAGAGAAGCCCCAGCATTTT. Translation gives CAISDRGEKPQHF.

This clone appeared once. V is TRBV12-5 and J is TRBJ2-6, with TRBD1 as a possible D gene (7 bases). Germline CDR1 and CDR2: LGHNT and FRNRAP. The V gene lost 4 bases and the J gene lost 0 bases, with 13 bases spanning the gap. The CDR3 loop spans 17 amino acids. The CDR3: CASGSLRGDSGANVLTF. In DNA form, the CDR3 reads TGTGCTAGTGGTTCTCTCAGGGGGGACTCTGGGGCCAACGTCCTGACTTTC.

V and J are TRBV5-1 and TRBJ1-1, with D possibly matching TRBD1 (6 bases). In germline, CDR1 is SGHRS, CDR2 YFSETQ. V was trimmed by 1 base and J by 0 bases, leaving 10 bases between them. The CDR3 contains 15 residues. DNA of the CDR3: TGCGCCAGCAGCTTGACAGGGTTCATGAACACTGAAGCTTTCTTT. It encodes CASSLTGFMNTEAFF.

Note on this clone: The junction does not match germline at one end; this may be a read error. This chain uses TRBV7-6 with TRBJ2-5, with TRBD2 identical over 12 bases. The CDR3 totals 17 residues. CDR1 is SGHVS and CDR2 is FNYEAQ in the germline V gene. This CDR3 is CASGLRLAGASQETQYF. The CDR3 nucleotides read TGTGCCAGCGGCTTACGACTAGCGGGGGCCTCCCAAGAGACCCAGTACTTC.

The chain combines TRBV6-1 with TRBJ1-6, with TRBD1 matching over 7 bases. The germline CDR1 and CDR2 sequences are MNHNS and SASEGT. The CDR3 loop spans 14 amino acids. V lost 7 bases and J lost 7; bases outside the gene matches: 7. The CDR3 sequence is CASMGDSPNSPLHF. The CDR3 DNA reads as TGTGCCAGCATGGGGGACAGCCCAAATTCACCCCTCCACTTT.

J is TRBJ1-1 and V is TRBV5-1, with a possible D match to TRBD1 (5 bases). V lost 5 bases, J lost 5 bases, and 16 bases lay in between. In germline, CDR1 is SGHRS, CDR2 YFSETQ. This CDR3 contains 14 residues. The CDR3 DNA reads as TGCGCCAGCAGGCGGGAGGGGACCGGTACTGAAGCTTTCTTT. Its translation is CASRREGTGTEAFF. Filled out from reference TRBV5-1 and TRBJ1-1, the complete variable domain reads KAGVTQTPRYLIKTRGQQVTLSCSPISGHRSVSWYQQTPGQGLQFLFEYFSETQRNKGNFPGRFSGRQFSNSRSEMNVSTLELGDSALYLCASRREGTGTEAFFGQGTRLTVV.

The CDR3 sequence: CASSLSSGGARQYNEQFF. In DNA form, the CDR3 reads TGTGCCAGCAGCTTATCTAGCGGGGGGGCGAGGCAGTACAATGAGCAGTTCTTC. The genes are TRBV7-4 and TRBJ2-1, with TRBD2 matching over 12 bases. The CDR3 totals 18 residues. The V gene's germline CDR1 is SGHVT and CDR2 SQSDAQ. V dropped 2 bases and J dropped 4; count of bases not matched to a gene: 9.

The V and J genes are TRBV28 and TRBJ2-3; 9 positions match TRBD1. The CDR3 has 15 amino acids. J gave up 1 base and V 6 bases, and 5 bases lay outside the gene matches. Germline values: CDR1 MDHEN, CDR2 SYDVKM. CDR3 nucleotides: TGTGCCAGCAGACAGACAGGGGGGCGCACAGATACGCAGTATTTT. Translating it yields CASRQTGGRTDTQYF.

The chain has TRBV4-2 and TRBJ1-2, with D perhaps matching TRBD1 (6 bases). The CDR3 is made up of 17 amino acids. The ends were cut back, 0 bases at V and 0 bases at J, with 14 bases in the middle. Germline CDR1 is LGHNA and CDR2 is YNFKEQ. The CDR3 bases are TGTGCCAGCAGCCAAGAGGAAGAAACAGGGCCTAACTATGGCTACACCTTC. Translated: CASSQEEETGPNYGYTF.

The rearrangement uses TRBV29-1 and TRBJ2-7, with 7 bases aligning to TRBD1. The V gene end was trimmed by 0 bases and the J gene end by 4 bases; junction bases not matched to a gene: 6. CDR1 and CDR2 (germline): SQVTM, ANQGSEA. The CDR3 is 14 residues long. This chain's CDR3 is CSVEDPDRVYEQYF. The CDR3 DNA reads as TGCAGCGTTGAAGATCCTGACAGGGTGTACGAGCAGTACTTC.

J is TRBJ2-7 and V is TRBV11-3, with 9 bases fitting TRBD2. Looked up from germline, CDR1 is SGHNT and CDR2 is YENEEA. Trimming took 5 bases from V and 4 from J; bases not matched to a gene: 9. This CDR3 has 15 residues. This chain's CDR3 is CASSARLAAWYEQYF. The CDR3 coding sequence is TGTGCCAGCAGCGCACGACTAGCGGCATGGTACGAGCAGTACTTC.

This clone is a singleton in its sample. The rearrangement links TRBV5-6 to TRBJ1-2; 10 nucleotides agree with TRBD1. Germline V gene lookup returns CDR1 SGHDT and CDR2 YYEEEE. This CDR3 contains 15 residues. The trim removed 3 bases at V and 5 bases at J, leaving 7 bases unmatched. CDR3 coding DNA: TGTGCCAGCAGCTCAGGGACAGGGGTCAGGTATGGCTACACCTTC. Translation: CASSSGTGVRYGYTF.

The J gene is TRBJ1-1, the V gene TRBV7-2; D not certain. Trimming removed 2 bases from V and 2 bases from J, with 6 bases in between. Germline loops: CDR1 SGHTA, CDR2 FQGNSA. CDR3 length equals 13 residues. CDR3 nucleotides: TGTGCCAGCAGCTTATTCCCTAACACTGAAGCTTTCTTT. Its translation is CASSLFPNTEAFF.

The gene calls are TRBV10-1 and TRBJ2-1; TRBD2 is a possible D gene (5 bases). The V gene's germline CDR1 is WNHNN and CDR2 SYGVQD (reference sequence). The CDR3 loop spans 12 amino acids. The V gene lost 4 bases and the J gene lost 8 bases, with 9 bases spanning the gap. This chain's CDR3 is CASSGTSHEQFF. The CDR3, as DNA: TGCGCCAGCAGTGGGACTTCGCATGAGCAGTTCTTC.

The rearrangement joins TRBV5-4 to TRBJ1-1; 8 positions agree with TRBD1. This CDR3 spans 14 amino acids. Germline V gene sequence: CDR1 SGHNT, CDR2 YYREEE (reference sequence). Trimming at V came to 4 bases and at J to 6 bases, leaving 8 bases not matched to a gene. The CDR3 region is CASSHDRGPAEAFF. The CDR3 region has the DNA TGTGCCAGCAGCCACGACAGGGGACCGGCTGAAGCTTTCTTT.

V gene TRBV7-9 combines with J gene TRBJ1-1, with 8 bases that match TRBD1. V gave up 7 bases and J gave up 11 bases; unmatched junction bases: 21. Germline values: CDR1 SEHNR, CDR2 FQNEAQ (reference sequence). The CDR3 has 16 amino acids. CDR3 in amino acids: CASIGGAQGAAVGAFF. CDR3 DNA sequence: TGTGCCAGCATCGGAGGGGCCCAGGGGGCGGCGGTCGGGGCTTTCTTT.

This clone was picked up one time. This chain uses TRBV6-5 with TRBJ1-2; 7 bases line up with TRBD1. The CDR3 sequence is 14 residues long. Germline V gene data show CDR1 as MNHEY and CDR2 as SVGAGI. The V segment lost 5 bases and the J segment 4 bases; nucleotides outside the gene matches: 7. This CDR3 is CASSTGQPRYGYTF. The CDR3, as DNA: TGTGCCAGCAGTACGGGACAGCCACGCTATGGCTACACCTTC.

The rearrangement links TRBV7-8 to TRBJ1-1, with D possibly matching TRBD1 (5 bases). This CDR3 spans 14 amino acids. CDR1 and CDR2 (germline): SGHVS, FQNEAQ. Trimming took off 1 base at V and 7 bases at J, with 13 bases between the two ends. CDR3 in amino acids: CASSLGGRTNEAFF. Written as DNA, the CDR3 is TGTGCCAGCAGCTTAGGGGGCAGGACGAATGAAGCTTTCTTT.

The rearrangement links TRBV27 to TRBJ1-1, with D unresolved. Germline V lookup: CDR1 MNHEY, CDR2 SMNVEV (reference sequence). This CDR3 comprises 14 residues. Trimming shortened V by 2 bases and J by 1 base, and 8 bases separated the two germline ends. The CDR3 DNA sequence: TGTGCCAGCAGTTTAGCCACAGCGAACACTGAAGCTTTCTTT. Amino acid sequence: CASSLATANTEAFF.

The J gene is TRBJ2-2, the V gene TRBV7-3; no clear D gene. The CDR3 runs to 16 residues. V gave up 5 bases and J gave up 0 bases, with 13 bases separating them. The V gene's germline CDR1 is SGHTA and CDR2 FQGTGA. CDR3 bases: TGTGCCAGCAGCCCCCGGCAGGCGTCGAACACCGGGGAGCTGTTTTTT. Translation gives CASSPRQASNTGELFF.

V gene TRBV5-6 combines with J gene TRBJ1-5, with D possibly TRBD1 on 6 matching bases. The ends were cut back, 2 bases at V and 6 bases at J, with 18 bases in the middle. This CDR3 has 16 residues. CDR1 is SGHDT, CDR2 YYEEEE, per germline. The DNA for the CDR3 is TGTGCCAGCAGCTTTTGGGCCAGGGGAGGGACTCAGCCCCAGCATTTT. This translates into CASSFWARGGTQPQHF. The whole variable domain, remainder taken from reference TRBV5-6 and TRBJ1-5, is DAGVTQSPTHLIKTRGQQVTLRCSPKSGHDTVSWYQQALGQGPQFIFQYYEEEERQRGNFPDRFSGHQFPNYSSELNVNALLLGDSALYLCASSFWARGGTQPQHFGDGTRLSIL.

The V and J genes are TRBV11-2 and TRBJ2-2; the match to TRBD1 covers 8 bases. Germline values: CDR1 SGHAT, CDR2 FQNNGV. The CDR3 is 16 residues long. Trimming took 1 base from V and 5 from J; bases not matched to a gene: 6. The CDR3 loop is CASSLVGQGKTGELFF. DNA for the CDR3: TGTGCCAGCAGCTTAGTCGGACAGGGAAAGACCGGGGAGCTGTTTTTT.

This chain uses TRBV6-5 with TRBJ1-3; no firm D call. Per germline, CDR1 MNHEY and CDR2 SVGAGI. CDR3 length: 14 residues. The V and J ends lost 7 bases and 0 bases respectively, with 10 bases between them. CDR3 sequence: CASIRENSGNTIYF. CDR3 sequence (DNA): TGTGCCAGCATACGAGAAAACTCTGGAAACACCATATATTTT.

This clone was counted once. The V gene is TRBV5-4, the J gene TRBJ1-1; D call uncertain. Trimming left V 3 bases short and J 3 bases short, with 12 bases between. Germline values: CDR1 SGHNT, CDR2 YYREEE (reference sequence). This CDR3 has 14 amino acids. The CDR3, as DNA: TGTGCCAGCAGCTGGGCGACACCCGACACTGAAGCTTTCTTT. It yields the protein CASSWATPDTEAFF. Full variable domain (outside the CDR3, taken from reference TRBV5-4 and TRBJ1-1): ETGVTQSPTHLIKTRGQQVTLRCSSQSGHNTVSWYQQALGQGPQFIFQYYREEENGRGNFPPRFSGLQFPNYSSELNVNALELDDSALYLCASSWATPDTEAFFGQGTRLTVV.

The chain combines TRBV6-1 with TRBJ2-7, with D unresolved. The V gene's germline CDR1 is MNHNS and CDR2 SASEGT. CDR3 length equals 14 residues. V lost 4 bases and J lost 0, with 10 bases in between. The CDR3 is CASSAAASSYEQYF. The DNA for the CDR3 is TGTGCCAGCAGTGCCGCGGCTAGCTCCTACGAGCAGTACTTC.